These 20 T cell receptor beta chains originate from one sample sequenced in a study of shared clonotypes between healthy human individuals. The method was immunoSEQ multiplex PCR; TCRdb's version includes in-frame clones alone and lacks a portion of them. Of just over 95,000 clones listed, roughly two thirds are singletons. The sample taken for sequencing was memory CD8+ T cells sorted from blood. Stated subset: CD45RO+ cells pooled with CCR7-negative TemRA cells. Every receptor here comes from a man aged 25 to 40 in good health.

V and J are TRBV7-9 and TRBJ2-1, with TRBD2 identical over 7 bases. The length of the CDR3 is 17 residues. The junction had 13 bases not matched to a gene; V was cut back by 4 bases and J by 4 bases. CDR1 is SEHNR, CDR2 FQNEAQ, per germline (reference sequence). The CDR3 DNA reads as TGTGCCAGCAGCTCCGGCTTAGCGGGTCGAACTTACAATGAGCAGTTCTTC. Encoded protein: CASSSGLAGRTYNEQFF.

This clone was picked up one time. The chain combines TRBV2 with TRBJ2-3; TRBD2 aligns across 12 bases. V was clipped by 8 bases and J by 7 bases; unmatched bases: 13. Germline V lookup: CDR1 SNHLY, CDR2 FYNNEI. The CDR3 loop spans 16 amino acids. The CDR3 nucleotides read TGTGCCAGCGTATCTAGCGGGAGGGCATGGGGGTATACGCAGTATTTT. It yields the protein CASVSSGRAWGYTQYF.

The CDR3 nucleotides read TGCGCCAGCAGCTTGGCTGGGTCGAGAAGTCAGCCCCAGCATTTT. Its protein product is CASSLAGSRSQPQHF. This chain uses TRBV5-1 with TRBJ1-5; no reliable D call. CDR3 length equals 15 residues. Between the trimmed V and J ends, which lost 0 bases and 6 bases, there was a span of 13 bases. CDR1 SGHRS and CDR2 YFSETQ come from the germline V gene.

The genes are TRBV28 and TRBJ1-1; a possible D gene is TRBD1 (6 bases). Germline V CDR1 and CDR2: MDHEN, SYDVKM. The ends were cut back, 10 bases at V and 4 bases at J, with 10 bases in the middle. The CDR3 extends over 11 amino acids. The CDR3 DNA sequence: TGTGCCACCGAACAGGGCACTGAAGCTTTCTTT. It codes for CATEQGTEAFF.

This chain uses TRBV14 with TRBJ1-2; possibly TRBD1 for D (5 bases). CDR3 length: 16 amino acids. In germline, CDR1 is SGHDN, CDR2 FVKESK. V lost 2 bases and J 5 bases, leaving 18 bases between the germline ends. As DNA, the CDR3 is TGTGCCAGCAGCCAAATTCCGTTTGTGGGGGATTATGGCTACACCTTC. As protein: CASSQIPFVGDYGYTF.

Concerning this clone: The sample has other DNA sequences that encode this CDR3 too. The genes are TRBV27 and TRBJ2-2; D possibly matches TRBD1 or TRBD2 (5 bases each). The CDR3 is 14 residues long. Germline lookup yields CDR1 MNHEY and CDR2 SMNVEV (reference sequence). Trimming removed 6 bases at V and 0 bases at J, with 8 bases between. CDR3 protein: CASRGPANTGELFF. CDR3 DNA: TGTGCCAGCAGGGGACCGGCGAACACCGGGGAGCTGTTTTTT.

This clone was seen more than once but under ten times. The chain recombines TRBV25-1 with TRBJ1-3; D gene ambiguous. CDR1 MGHDK and CDR2 SYGVNS come from the germline V gene. The CDR3 has 13 residues. V was shortened by 4 bases and J by 4 bases, with 8 bases between the two germline ends. CDR3 DNA: TGTGCCAGCAGTGTTAAAGGGGGAAACACCATATATTTT. Translating it yields CASSVKGGNTIYF. Complete variable domain (other parts from reference TRBV25-1 and TRBJ1-3): EADIYQTPRYLVIGTGKKITLECSQTMGHDKMYWYQQDPGMELHLIHYSYGVNSTEKGDLSSESTVSRIRTEHFPLTLESARPSHTSQYLCASSVKGGNTIYFGEGSWLTVV.

This clone was recorded a few times. The chain links TRBV29-1 to TRBJ1-1; the match to TRBD1 covers 7 bases. V trimming: 5 bases; J trimming: 5 bases; junction bases outside the gene matches: 8. In germline, CDR1 is SQVTM, CDR2 ANQGSEA. The CDR3 runs to 13 residues. CDR3 bases: TGCAGCGTTATCGACAGGGTAAGGACTGAAGCTTTCTTT. It specifies CSVIDRVRTEAFF.

This clone is a singleton in its sample. A much bigger clone sits one base away, suggesting this may be a read error. This rearrangement joins TRBV4-3 to TRBJ1-5; D gene uncertain. Trimming cost V 0 bases and J 0 bases, with 6 bases left between them. Germline CDR1 and CDR2: LGHNA and YSLEER. CDR3 length: 15 amino acids. The CDR3 loop reads CASSQDQGSNQPQHF. The CDR3 DNA reads TGCGCCAGCAGCCAAGATCAAGGTAGCAATCAGCCCCAGCATTTT.

The CDR3 sequence is CASSKGTANTGELFF. CDR3 DNA: TGTGCCAGTAGTAAGGGGACGGCGAACACCGGGGAGCTGTTTTTT. The chain recombines TRBV19 with TRBJ2-2; D is perhaps TRBD1 or TRBD2 (5 bases each). CDR3 length: 15 residues. Germline V gene data show CDR1 as LNHDA and CDR2 as SQIVND (reference sequence). Trimming left V 4 bases short and J 0 bases short, with 9 bases between.

This chain links TRBV14 with TRBJ2-1, with a possible D match to TRBD2 (5 bases). Germline CDR1 is SGHDN and CDR2 is FVKESK. The CDR3 has 15 amino acids. V shed 2 bases and J shed 2 bases, with 10 bases lying between them. The DNA for the CDR3 is TGTGCCAGCAGCCAACAGGCGGGTCCCTACAATGAGCAGTTCTTC. This translates into CASSQQAGPYNEQFF. Based on the CDR3 plus reference TRBV14 and TRBJ2-1, the full variable domain is EAGVTQFPSHSVIEKGQTVTLRCDPISGHDNLYWYRRVMGKEIKFLLHFVKESKQDESGMPNNRFLAERTGGTYSTLKVQPAELEDSGVYFCASSQQAGPYNEQFFGPGTRLTVL.

This chain joins TRBV27 and TRBJ1-1, with D unresolved. This CDR3 spans 14 amino acids. Germline V gives CDR1 MNHEY, CDR2 SMNVEV (reference sequence). Trimming left V 2 bases short and J 4 bases short, with 11 bases between. In nucleotides, the CDR3 is TGTGCCAGCAGTTTAACGGGGATTACCACTGAAGCTTTCTTT. Amino acids: CASSLTGITTEAFF.

Regarding this clone: Mismatch with germline at one junction end may stem from a read error. J is TRBJ2-1 and V is TRBV7-7; D call uncertain. This CDR3 has 15 residues. Germline V lookup: CDR1 SSHAT, CDR2 FNYEAQ (reference sequence). The chain's CDR3 is CASSLDGWSANEQFF. The CDR3 nucleotides read TGTGCTAGCAGCTTAGACGGCTGGAGCGCTAATGAGCAGTTCTTC.

The V call is TRBV4-2, the J call TRBJ2-6, with D possibly TRBD1 on 5 matching bases. The CDR3 runs 16 residues. V gave up 0 bases and J gave up 2 bases, with 8 bases separating them. CDR1 and CDR2 (germline): LGHNA, YNFKEQ. Here the CDR3 DNA reads TGTGCCAGCAGCCAAGATCCAGGGACTGGGGCCAACGTCCTGACTTTC. It is translated as CASSQDPGTGANVLTF.

This clone showed up just a few times. This chain joins TRBV28 and TRBJ2-3; 13 bases fit TRBD2. With V trimmed by 2 bases and J by 6 bases, 11 bases remained unmatched. CDR1 and CDR2 (germline): MDHEN, SYDVKM. The CDR3 sequence is 18 residues long. The CDR3 sequence: CASSLDVLAGGSLDTQYF. In DNA form, the CDR3 reads TGTGCCAGCAGTTTAGACGTACTAGCGGGAGGGTCTTTGGATACGCAGTATTTT. Complete variable domain (other parts from reference TRBV28 and TRBJ2-3): DVKVTQSSRYLVKRTGEKVFLECVQDMDHENMFWYRQDPGLGLRLIYFSYDVKMKEKGDIPEGYSVSREKKERFSLILESASTNQTSMYLCASSLDVLAGGSLDTQYFGPGTRLTVL.

A note on this clone: Other nucleotide sequences in the sample specify the same CDR3. The chain carries TRBV9 and TRBJ1-2; D might be TRBD1 (5 bases). V dropped 3 bases and J dropped 2 bases, with 8 bases sitting between them. Per germline, CDR1 SGDLS and CDR2 YYNGEE. The CDR3 consists of 13 residues. The CDR3 reads CASSAGGNYGYTF. DNA for the CDR3: TGTGCCAGCAGCGCCGGGGGGAACTATGGCTACACCTTC.

In nucleotides, the CDR3 is TGTGCCAGCAGCCCTAGCGGAAACAATGAGCAGTTCTTC. Translated: CASSPSGNNEQFF. The chain couples TRBV7-7 to TRBJ2-1; 7 nucleotides line up with TRBD2. The germline gives CDR1 SSHAT, CDR2 FNYEAQ (reference sequence). Unmatched junction bases numbered 3, after V lost 5 bases and J lost 5 bases. This CDR3 region has 13 residues.

This rearrangement joins TRBV5-1 to TRBJ2-1; tentatively, D is TRBD1 or TRBD2 (6 bases each). The CDR3 length is 15 residues. The germline V and J ends were trimmed by 1 base and 5 bases, with 13 bases remaining between them. CDR1 SGHRS and CDR2 YFSETQ come from the germline V gene. The CDR3 sequence: CASSLWGAYNNEQFF. For the CDR3, the DNA is TGCGCCAGCAGCTTGTGGGGGGCCTACAACAATGAGCAGTTCTTC.

V gene TRBV25-1 combines with J gene TRBJ2-3, with no clear D. The CDR3 is 11 amino acids. Looked up from germline, CDR1 is MGHDK and CDR2 is SYGVNS. V lost 6 bases and J lost 3, with 4 bases in between. This CDR3 is CASSNTDTQYF. CDR3 coding DNA: TGTGCCAGCAGCAATACAGATACGCAGTATTTT.

Note on this clone: Only one base separates this from a far larger clonotype, so it likely reflects a read error. The rearrangement joins TRBV6-4 to TRBJ2-3, with D tentatively TRBD1 (6 bases). The CDR3 runs 13 residues. CDR1 and CDR2 from the germline V gene are MRHNA and SNTAGT. CDR3 nucleotides: TGTGTCAGCAGTGACAGGAGCACAGATACGCAGTATTTT. Its translation is CVSSDRSTDTQYF.